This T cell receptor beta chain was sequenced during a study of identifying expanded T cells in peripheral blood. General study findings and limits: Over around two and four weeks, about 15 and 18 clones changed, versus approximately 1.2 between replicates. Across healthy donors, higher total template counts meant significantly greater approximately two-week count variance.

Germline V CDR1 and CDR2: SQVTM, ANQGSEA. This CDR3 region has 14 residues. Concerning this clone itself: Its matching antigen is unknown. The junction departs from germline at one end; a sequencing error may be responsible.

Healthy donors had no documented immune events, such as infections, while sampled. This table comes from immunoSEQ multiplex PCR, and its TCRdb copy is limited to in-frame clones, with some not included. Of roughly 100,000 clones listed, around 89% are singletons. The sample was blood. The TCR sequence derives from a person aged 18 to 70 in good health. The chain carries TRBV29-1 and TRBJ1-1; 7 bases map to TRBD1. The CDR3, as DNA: TGCAGCGTTGAGGAGACAGGGTTGAACACTGAAGTTTTCTTT. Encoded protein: CSVEETGLNTEVFF.